This TCR beta chain was sequenced in a study of blood T cells in healthy people across ages. For the second PCR, which ran for roughly 6 to 11 cycles, a sample-barcoded 5' primer and a J-beta primer mix were used. Each sample provided no less than 2.5 million CDR3-containing paired-end reads. TCRdb called the 5' RACE reads again in MiXCR, with one record for every CDR3 protein. The sample has 600,000 to 800,000 distinct CDR3 sequences, around 21% seen once. Germline lookup yields CDR1 SEHNR and CDR2 FQNEAQ (reference sequence). This CDR3 is built from 16 residues. This clonotype was recorded a few times.

This TCR was sampled from a man in his 70s in good health. The specimen sequenced was blood. The chain carries TRBV7-9 and TRBJ2-5; 13 nucleotides agree with TRBD2. The DNA end favors TRBJ2-7, so the J call may be wrong. The CDR3 nucleotides are TGTGCCAGCAGAGAAACTAGCGGGAGGGCCGAATACGAGCAGTACTTC. As protein: CASRETSGRAEYEQYF.